Listed below are T cell receptor beta chains from one sample, sequenced in a study of shared clonotypes between healthy human individuals. Generated by immunoSEQ multiplex PCR, the TCRdb table keeps only in-frame clones and is missing some. The profile shows 1.4 million or so clones, around 98.5% of them singletons. Sequences were obtained from naive CD4+ T cells sorted from blood. The receptors come from a man aged 25 to 40 in good health. Both conserved end residues are part of each CDR3. A D gene is named only where the DNA matches it firmly. Size is stated for part of the rows, as once, few or many counts, or as a class when the clone is expanded.

J gene,D gene,clone size,V gene,CDR3 DNA,CDR3 protein
TRBJ2-3,.,.,TRBV7-2,TGTGCCAGCAGCCGAAACCAGGGTCCGGATACGCAGTATTTT,CASSRNQGPDTQYF
TRBJ1-2,TRBD1,.,TRBV6-5,TGTGCCAGCAGTTCGACAGGGAATGGCTACACCTTC,CASSSTGNGYTF
TRBJ1-1,.,.,TRBV25-1,TGTGCCAGCAGCCCTTTGACAGGCCCGACCGAAGCTTTCTTT,CASSPLTGPTEAFF
TRBJ2-1,TRBD2,.,TRBV7-9,TGTGCCAGCAGCCACCTAGCGGGAGGAAACAATGAGCAGTTCTTC,CASSHLAGGNNEQFF
TRBJ1-4,.,.,TRBV18,TGTGCCAGCTCACGAGGAAGACAGGTTTACCAAAAACTGTTTTTT,CASSRGRQVYQKLFF
TRBJ1-1,.,.,TRBV18,TGTGCCAGCTCAATAGGGAGGACGAACACTGAAGCTTTCTTT,CASSIGRTNTEAFF
TRBJ2-7,.,.,TRBV11-2,TGTGCCAGCAGCTCGTGGGACGAGCAGTACTTC,CASSSWDEQYF
TRBJ2-1,TRBD2,.,TRBV27,TGTGCCAGCAGTACCTCGGGACTAGCGGGAGTGTTCTACAATGAGCAGTTCTTC,CASSTSGLAGVFYNEQFF
TRBJ2-3,.,once,TRBV9,TGTGCCAGCAGCGTAGACGGAGATACGCAGTATTTT,CASSVDGDTQYF
TRBJ1-3,.,.,TRBV25-1,TGTGCCAGCAGTCCCGAGGGATCGTTCGGCACCATATATTTT,CASSPEGSFGTIYF
TRBJ1-5,.,.,TRBV2,TGTGCCAGCAGTGGAAATATGGGGCAGCCCCAGCATTTT,CASSGNMGQPQHF
TRBJ2-1,.,.,TRBV28,TGTGCCAGCAGTTTCCAGGTCCTTAGCTACAATGAGCAGTTCTTC,CASSFQVLSYNEQFF
TRBJ2-3,.,.,TRBV16,TGTGCCAGCAGCCAATCCGGGCATCCGGCAGATACGCAGTATTTT,CASSQSGHPADTQYF
TRBJ1-2,TRBD1,.,TRBV27,TGTGCCAGCGGACGCACAGGGGAGAATGGCTACACCTTC,CASGRTGENGYTF
TRBJ2-7,TRBD1,.,TRBV25-1,TGTGCCAGCAGCGACCCGGGACAGGGCTACGAGCAGTACTTC,CASSDPGQGYEQYF
TRBJ2-3,.,.,TRBV4-1,TGCGCCAGCAGCCAAGACTGGGAGTATACGCAGTATTTT,CASSQDWEYTQYF
TRBJ2-4,TRBD2,.,TRBV28,TGTGCCAGCAGTCCCCCTGCGGGAGCGATCGCCAAAAACATTCAGTACTTC,CASSPPAGAIAKNIQYF
TRBJ2-2,TRBD1,.,TRBV7-9,TGTGCCAGCAACCCCACCAGGACAGGGGGCGCGAACACCGGGGAGCTGTTTTTT,CASNPTRTGGANTGELFF
TRBJ2-3,.,.,TRBV15,TGTGCCACCTCGATAGGGGGTGCTCGAGATACGCAGTATTTT,CATSIGGARDTQYF
TRBJ2-1,TRBD2,.,TRBV10-3,TGTGCCACCGGGACTAGCGGGAGTGTCAATGAGCAGTTCTTC,CATGTSGSVNEQFF
TRBJ1-1,TRBD1,.,TRBV2,TGTGCCAGCAGTCCGGGACAGGGGGGGACCACTGAAGCTTTCTTT,CASSPGQGGTTEAFF
TRBJ2-3,TRBD1,.,TRBV4-3,TGCGCCAGCAGCTTTGGGGCAGGCGGGACAGGGGCAGATACGCAGTATTTT,CASSFGAGGTGADTQYF
TRBJ2-7,TRBD1,.,TRBV9,TGTGCCAGCAGCGTCACCGGGACAGGGGGCCAAGAGCAGTACTTC,CASSVTGTGGQEQYF
TRBJ2-7,.,.,TRBV29-1,TGCAGCGTTGCCCGGACGGAGACCTACGAGCAGTACTTC,CSVARTETYEQYF
TRBJ1-4,.,.,TRBV2,TGTGCCAGCAGTAGGGGACTGAATGAAAAACTGTTTTTT,CASSRGLNEKLFF
TRBJ1-1,.,.,TRBV2,TGTGCCAGCAGTGCCTGGGAGGACACTGAAGCTTTCTTT,CASSAWEDTEAFF